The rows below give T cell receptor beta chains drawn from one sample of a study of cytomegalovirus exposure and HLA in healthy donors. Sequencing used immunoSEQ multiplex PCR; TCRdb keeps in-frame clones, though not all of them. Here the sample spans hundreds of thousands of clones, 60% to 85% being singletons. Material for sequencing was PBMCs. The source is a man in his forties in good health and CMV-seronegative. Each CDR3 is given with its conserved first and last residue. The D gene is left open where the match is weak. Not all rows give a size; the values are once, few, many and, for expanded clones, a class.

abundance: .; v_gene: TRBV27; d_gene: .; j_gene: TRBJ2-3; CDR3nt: TGTGCCAGCAGCCCGCGGCGGACAGTCAGCACAGATACGCAGTATTTT; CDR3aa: CASSPRRTVSTDTQYF
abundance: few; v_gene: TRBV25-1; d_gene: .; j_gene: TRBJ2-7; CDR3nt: TGTGCCAGCAGCCTGACAGGCGTCTACGAGCAGTACTTC; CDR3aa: CASSLTGVYEQYF
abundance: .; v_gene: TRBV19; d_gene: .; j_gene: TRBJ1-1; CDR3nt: TGTGCCACCAAGGGGATGGGCACACTGAACACTGAAGCTTTCTTT; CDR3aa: CATKGMGTLNTEAFF
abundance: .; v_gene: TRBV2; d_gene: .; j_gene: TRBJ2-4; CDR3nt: TGTGCCAGCGAACCCCGGACGGGGAGGGGGAACATTCAGTACTTC; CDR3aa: CASEPRTGRGNIQYF
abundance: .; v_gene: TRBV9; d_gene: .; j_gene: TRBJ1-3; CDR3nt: TGTGCCAGCAGCGCCACGACAGGAAACACCATATATTTT; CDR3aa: CASSATTGNTIYF
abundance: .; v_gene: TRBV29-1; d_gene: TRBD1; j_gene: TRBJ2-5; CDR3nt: TGCAGCGTGCGGACAGGGGGTCAAGAGACCCAGTACTTC; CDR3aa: CSVRTGGQETQYF
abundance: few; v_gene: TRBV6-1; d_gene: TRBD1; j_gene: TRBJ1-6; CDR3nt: TGTGCCAGCAGTCCAGGGGGAGGCAATTCACCCCTCCACTTT; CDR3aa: CASSPGGGNSPLHF
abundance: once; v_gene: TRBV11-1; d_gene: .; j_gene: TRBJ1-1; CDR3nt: TGTGCCAGCAGCTTAAGGTCAGGGCTGAATGAAGCTTTCTTT; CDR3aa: CASSLRSGLNEAFF
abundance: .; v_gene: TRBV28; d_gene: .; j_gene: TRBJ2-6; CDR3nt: TGTGCCAGCAGTCTAGCCTCTGGGGCCAACGTCCTGACTTTC; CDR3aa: CASSLASGANVLTF
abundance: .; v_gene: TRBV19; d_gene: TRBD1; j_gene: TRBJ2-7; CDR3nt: TGTGCCAGTAGTATAGCACAGGGGACAGGTTACGAGCAGTACTTC; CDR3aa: CASSIAQGTGYEQYF
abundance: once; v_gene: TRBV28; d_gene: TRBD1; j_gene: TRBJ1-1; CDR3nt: TGTGCCAGCAGGCCCACAGGGGTTGGGACTGAAGCTTTCTTT; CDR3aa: CASRPTGVGTEAFF
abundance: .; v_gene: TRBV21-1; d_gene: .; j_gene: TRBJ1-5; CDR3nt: TGTGCCAGCAGCAAAAACGGTGGGAGTAGCAATCAGCCCCAGCATTTT; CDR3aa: CASSKNGGSSNQPQHF
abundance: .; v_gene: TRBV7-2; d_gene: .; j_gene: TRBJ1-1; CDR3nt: TGTGCCAGCAGCTTTCCGGGAGACGGGGCTTTCTTT; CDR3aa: CASSFPGDGAFF
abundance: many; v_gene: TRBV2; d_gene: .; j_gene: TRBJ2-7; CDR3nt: TGTGCCAGCAGTGAGAACCAGTACGAGCAGTACTTC; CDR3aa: CASSENQYEQYF
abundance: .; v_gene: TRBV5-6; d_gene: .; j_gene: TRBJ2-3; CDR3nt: TGTGCCAGCAGCACCTTGACTAGCACAGATACGCAGTATTTT; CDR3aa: CASSTLTSTDTQYF
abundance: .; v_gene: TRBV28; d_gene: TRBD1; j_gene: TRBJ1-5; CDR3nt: TGTGCCAGCGTCACAGGGGGCAGGGGCAATCAGCCCCAGCATTTT; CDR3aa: CASVTGGRGNQPQHF
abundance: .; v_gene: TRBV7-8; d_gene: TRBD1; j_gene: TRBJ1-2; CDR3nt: TGTGCCAGCAGCGCCAGACAGGGGAGAGGCTACACCTTC; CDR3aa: CASSARQGRGYTF
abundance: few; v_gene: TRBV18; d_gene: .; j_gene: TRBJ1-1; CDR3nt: TGTGCCAGCTCCCCTCAACCGGGTGAAGCTTTCTTT; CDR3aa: CASSPQPGEAFF
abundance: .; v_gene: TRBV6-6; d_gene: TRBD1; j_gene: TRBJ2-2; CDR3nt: TGTGCCAGCAGGAAAGGGACAGGGAATGGCGGGGAGCTGTTTTTT; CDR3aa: CASRKGTGNGGELFF
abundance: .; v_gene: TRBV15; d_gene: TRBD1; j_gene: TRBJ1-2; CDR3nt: TGTGCCACCAGGAGGGGGCCGAACTATGGCTACACCTTC; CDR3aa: CATRRGPNYGYTF